These T cell receptor beta chains were read from a single sample in a study of CD8+ T cells in alopecia areata. Measured with immunoSEQ multiplex PCR; TCRdb has only the in-frame clones, and not every one. This table has some 95,000 clones, around 44% appearing once. The sequencing input was CD4+ T cells sorted from blood. The receptors come from a human donor with alopecia areata. Each CDR3 is given with its conserved first and last residue. Each record gives: J gene, clone size, D gene, V gene, CDR3 protein, CDR3 DNA. The D gene is left open where the match is weak. Clone size is not always given. Where it is, it says once, few, many or a class for expanded clones.

J gene: TRBJ2-7; clone size: .; D gene: TRBD2; V gene: TRBV29-1; CDR3 protein: CSVEAPSGSLNEQYF; CDR3 DNA: TGCAGCGTTGAAGCACCCAGCGGGAGTCTAAACGAGCAGTACTTC
J gene: TRBJ2-1; clone size: few; D gene: .; V gene: TRBV7-2; CDR3 protein: CASSLGREVEQFF; CDR3 DNA: TGTGCCAGCAGCTTAGGTCGAGAGGTTGAGCAGTTCTTC
J gene: TRBJ2-3; clone size: .; D gene: .; V gene: TRBV29-1; CDR3 protein: CSVETVAAPTDTQYF; CDR3 DNA: TGCAGCGTTGAAACGGTCGCGGCACCCACAGATACGCAGTATTTT
J gene: TRBJ2-5; clone size: .; D gene: .; V gene: TRBV29-1; CDR3 protein: CSGKESKYQETQYF; CDR3 DNA: TGCAGCGGAAAAGAGTCCAAGTACCAAGAGACCCAGTACTTC
J gene: TRBJ1-5; clone size: .; D gene: .; V gene: TRBV30; CDR3 protein: CACQGGGGQPQHF; CDR3 DNA: TGTGCCTGCCAGGGAGGAGGGGGACAGCCCCAGCATTTT
J gene: TRBJ1-2; clone size: .; D gene: .; V gene: TRBV30; CDR3 protein: CAWSYGNVYGYTF; CDR3 DNA: TGTGCCTGGAGTTACGGGAACGTCTATGGCTACACCTTC
J gene: TRBJ2-3; clone size: .; D gene: .; V gene: TRBV29-1; CDR3 protein: CSVAYLSSGTDTQYF; CDR3 DNA: TGCAGCGTTGCCTATTTGTCTTCAGGCACAGATACGCAGTATTTT
J gene: TRBJ2-7; clone size: .; D gene: TRBD2; V gene: TRBV27; CDR3 protein: CASTTIAGRGEQYF; CDR3 DNA: TGTGCCAGCACTACGATAGCGGGGCGAGGCGAGCAGTACTTC
J gene: TRBJ2-7; clone size: .; D gene: .; V gene: TRBV20-1; CDR3 protein: CSAASSYEQYF; CDR3 DNA: TGCAGTGCTGCCTCCTCCTACGAGCAGTACTTC
J gene: TRBJ2-3; clone size: few; D gene: .; V gene: TRBV29-1; CDR3 protein: CSVWLTDTQYF; CDR3 DNA: TGCAGCGTGTGGTTGACAGATACGCAGTATTTT
J gene: TRBJ2-7; clone size: few; D gene: .; V gene: TRBV28; CDR3 protein: CASSVTQRRFGEQYF; CDR3 DNA: TGTGCCAGCTCGGTGACCCAGCGGCGTTTCGGGGAGCAGTACTTC
J gene: TRBJ2-1; clone size: .; D gene: .; V gene: TRBV5-6; CDR3 protein: CASSLPSNEQFF; CDR3 DNA: TGTGCCAGCAGCTTACCCAGCAATGAGCAGTTCTTC